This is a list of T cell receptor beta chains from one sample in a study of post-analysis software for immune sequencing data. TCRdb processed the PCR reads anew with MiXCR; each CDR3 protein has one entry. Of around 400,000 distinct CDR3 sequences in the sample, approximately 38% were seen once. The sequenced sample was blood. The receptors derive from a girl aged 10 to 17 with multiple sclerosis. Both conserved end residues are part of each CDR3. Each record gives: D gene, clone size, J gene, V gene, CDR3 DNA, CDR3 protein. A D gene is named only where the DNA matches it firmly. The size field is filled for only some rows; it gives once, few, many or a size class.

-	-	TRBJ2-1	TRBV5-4	TGTGCCAGCAGCCCGGGCTCCCTCTCCTACAATGAGCAGTTCTTC	CASSPGSLSYNEQFF
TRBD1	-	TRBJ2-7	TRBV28	TGTGCCAGCAGTTTACCGTCGGGACAGGTCTCCTACGAGCAGTACTTC	CASSLPSGQVSYEQYF
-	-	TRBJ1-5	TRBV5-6	TGTGCCAGCAGCGCCATTAATTTGGGAAGCAATCAGCCCCAGCATTTT	CASSAINLGSNQPQHF
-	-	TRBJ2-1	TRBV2	TGTGCCAGCAGAGGCACGGGCAGGCGATTTTGGCAGTTCTTC	CASRGTGRRFWQFF
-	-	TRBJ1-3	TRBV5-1	TGCGCCAGCAGCCCGGAAGGTGGAAACACCATATATTTT	CASSPEGGNTIYF
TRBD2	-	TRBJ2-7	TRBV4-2	TGTGCCAGCAGCCATTACCTGGAAGCGGGGGGCACCTACGAGCAGTACTTC	CASSHYLEAGGTYEQYF
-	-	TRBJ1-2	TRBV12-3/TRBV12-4	TGTGCCAGCGAGGCGCTAACTAACTATGGCTACACCTTC	CASEALTNYGYTF
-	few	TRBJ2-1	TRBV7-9	TGTGCCAGCAGCGCGTGGACAGTTGAGCAGTTCTTC	CASSAWTVEQFF
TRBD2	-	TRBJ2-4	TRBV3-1	TGTGCCAGCAGCCCCCGGGTAGCGGGAGCCAAAAACATTCAGTACTTC	CASSPRVAGAKNIQYF
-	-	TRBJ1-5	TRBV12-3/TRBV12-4	TGTGCCAGCACCCTTGATGGTGGACTTAGCAATCAGCCCCAGCATTTT	CASTLDGGLSNQPQHF
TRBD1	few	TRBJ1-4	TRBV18	TGTGCCAGCTCACCACAGACAGGGCTATCTAATGAAAAACTGTTTTTT	CASSPQTGLSNEKLFF
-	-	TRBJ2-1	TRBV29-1	TGCAGCGTTGTTGGCTACAACAATGAGCAGTTCTTC	CSVVGYNNEQFF
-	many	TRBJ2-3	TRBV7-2	TGTGCCAGCAGCTTATTCACAGATACGCAGTATTTT	CASSLFTDTQYF
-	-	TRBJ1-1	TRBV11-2	TGTGCCAGCAGCTTAGATTTGCAGTCTGAAGCTTTCTTT	CASSLDLQSEAFF
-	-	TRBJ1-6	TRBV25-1	TGTGCCAGCAGTGAGGGCCCCATTTATGGTTCACCCCTCCACTTT	CASSEGPIYGSPLHF
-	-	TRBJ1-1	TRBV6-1	TGTGCCAGCAGTGAAATTGGGGTTCCCACTGAAGCTTTCTTT	CASSEIGVPTEAFF
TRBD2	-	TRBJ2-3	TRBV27	TGTGCCAGCAAACGCGCGGGGGGAATAGATACGCAGTATTTT	CASKRAGGIDTQYF
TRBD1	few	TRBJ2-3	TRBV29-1	TGCAGCGTTTTTGACAGGGCGGCAGATACGCAGTATTTT	CSVFDRAADTQYF